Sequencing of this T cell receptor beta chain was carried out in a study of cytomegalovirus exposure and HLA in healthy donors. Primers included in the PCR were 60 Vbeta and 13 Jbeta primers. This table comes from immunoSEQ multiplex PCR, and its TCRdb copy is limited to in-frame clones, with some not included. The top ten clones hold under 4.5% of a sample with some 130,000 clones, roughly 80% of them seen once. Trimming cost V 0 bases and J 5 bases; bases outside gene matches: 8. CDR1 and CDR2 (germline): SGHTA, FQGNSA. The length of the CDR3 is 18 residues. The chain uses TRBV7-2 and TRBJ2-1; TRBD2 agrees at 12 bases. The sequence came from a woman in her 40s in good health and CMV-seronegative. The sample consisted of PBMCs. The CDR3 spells CASSLAFSGLAGNNEQFF. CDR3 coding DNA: TGTGCCAGCAGCTTAGCCTTTAGCGGACTAGCGGGGAACAATGAGCAGTTCTTC.